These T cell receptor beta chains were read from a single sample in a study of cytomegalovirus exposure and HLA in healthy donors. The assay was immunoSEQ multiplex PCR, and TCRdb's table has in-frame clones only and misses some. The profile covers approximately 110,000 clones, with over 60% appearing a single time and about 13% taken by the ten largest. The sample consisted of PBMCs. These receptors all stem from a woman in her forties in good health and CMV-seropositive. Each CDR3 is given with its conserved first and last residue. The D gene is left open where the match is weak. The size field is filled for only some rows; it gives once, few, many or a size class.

CDR3nt: TGTGCCAGCAGCGTCGAGGCTAGCGGGAGTTCGGGCACCGGGGAGCTGTTTTTT
CDR3aa: CASSVEASGSSGTGELFF
abundance: .
len: 18
v_gene: TRBV11-3
d_gene: TRBD2
j_gene: TRBJ2-2

CDR3nt: TGTGCCAGCAGGGAGTTCACTGGAAACACCATATATTTT
CDR3aa: CASREFTGNTIYF
abundance: .
len: 13
v_gene: TRBV6-5
d_gene: .
j_gene: TRBJ1-3

CDR3nt: TGTGCCAGCAGCGGCAGGGGACCTCTGGCTGGAAACACCATATATTTT
CDR3aa: CASSGRGPLAGNTIYF
abundance: .
len: 16
v_gene: TRBV9
d_gene: .
j_gene: TRBJ1-3

CDR3nt: TGTGCCAGCAGCGTAGATGCTTCAGGGAACACCGGGGAGCTGTTTTTT
CDR3aa: CASSVDASGNTGELFF
abundance: .
len: 16
v_gene: TRBV9
d_gene: .
j_gene: TRBJ2-2

CDR3nt: TGCGCCAGCAGCTCCAGGGGGCAGAACACTGAAGCTTTCTTT
CDR3aa: CASSSRGQNTEAFF
abundance: .
len: 14
v_gene: TRBV5-1
d_gene: TRBD1
j_gene: TRBJ1-1

CDR3nt: TGCGCCAGCAGTTTCGACAGGGGGCAGACAGATACGCAGTATTTT
CDR3aa: CASSFDRGQTDTQYF
abundance: .
len: 15
v_gene: TRBV5-1
d_gene: TRBD1
j_gene: TRBJ2-3

CDR3nt: TGTGCCAGTAGCTTCCAACTGACTAGCTCTTCAACAGATACGCAGTATTTT
CDR3aa: CASSFQLTSSSTDTQYF
abundance: .
len: 17
v_gene: TRBV19
d_gene: TRBD2
j_gene: TRBJ2-3

CDR3nt: TGCGCCAGCAGCTTGGGACGGGGTATCCAAGAGACCCAGTACTTC
CDR3aa: CASSLGRGIQETQYF
abundance: .
len: 15
v_gene: TRBV5-1
d_gene: .
j_gene: TRBJ2-5

CDR3nt: TGCGCCAGCAGCCGACAGGGGATGGATTCACCCCTCCACTTT
CDR3aa: CASSRQGMDSPLHF
abundance: .
len: 14
v_gene: TRBV5-1
d_gene: TRBD1
j_gene: TRBJ1-6

CDR3nt: TGTGCCAGCAGTCGCCTCAGGACAGCTGAAGCTTTCTTT
CDR3aa: CASSRLRTAEAFF
abundance: .
len: 13
v_gene: TRBV6-6
d_gene: .
j_gene: TRBJ1-1

CDR3nt: TGTGCCAGCAGCTTGGTCGGAAGAGGGACAGATACGCAGTATTTT
CDR3aa: CASSLVGRGTDTQYF
abundance: once
len: 15
v_gene: TRBV5-4
d_gene: .
j_gene: TRBJ2-3

CDR3nt: TGTGCCAGCAGCTTACGACAGGGAGCTGGAAACACCATATATTTT
CDR3aa: CASSLRQGAGNTIYF
abundance: .
len: 15
v_gene: TRBV13
d_gene: TRBD1
j_gene: TRBJ1-3

CDR3nt: TGCGCCAGCAGAACGGTGCCAGGGGGAAGTAATTCACCCCTCCACTTT
CDR3aa: CASRTVPGGSNSPLHF
abundance: .
len: 16
v_gene: TRBV5-1
d_gene: TRBD1
j_gene: TRBJ1-6

CDR3nt: TGTGCCAGCAGTTACACCCCGACAGGGGGCGATGAAAAACTGTTTTTT
CDR3aa: CASSYTPTGGDEKLFF
abundance: .
len: 16
v_gene: TRBV6-6
d_gene: TRBD1
j_gene: TRBJ1-4

CDR3nt: TGTGCCTGGAGTGTAGGGAGTCGAGGAAACACCATATATTTT
CDR3aa: CAWSVGSRGNTIYF
abundance: .
len: 14
v_gene: TRBV30
d_gene: .
j_gene: TRBJ1-3

CDR3nt: TGTGCCAGCAGTGAGGAGACAGGGGTCGGCTACACCTTC
CDR3aa: CASSEETGVGYTF
abundance: .
len: 13
v_gene: TRBV6-5
d_gene: TRBD1
j_gene: TRBJ1-2

CDR3nt: TGTGCCAGCACGGGGCCCGGGGGCATTCAGTACTTC
CDR3aa: CASTGPGGIQYF
abundance: once
len: 12
v_gene: TRBV28
d_gene: .
j_gene: TRBJ2-4

CDR3nt: TGTGCCTGGAGTAAGTTCAGCGGGGGAGCTGAAGCTTTCTTT
CDR3aa: CAWSKFSGGAEAFF
abundance: few
len: 14
v_gene: TRBV30
d_gene: .
j_gene: TRBJ1-1

CDR3nt: TGTGCCAGCAGTCCTGCTGGAGTAAGGAATGAGCAGTTCTTC
CDR3aa: CASSPAGVRNEQFF
abundance: .
len: 14
v_gene: TRBV28
d_gene: .
j_gene: TRBJ2-1

CDR3nt: TGCGCCAGCCTCAGGGGGCCGGGAGTGAGCAATGAGCAGTTCTTC
CDR3aa: CASLRGPGVSNEQFF
abundance: once
len: 15
v_gene: TRBV4-1
d_gene: TRBD1
j_gene: TRBJ2-1

CDR3nt: TGCAGCGTCTTCGACAGTAACACCGGGGAGCTGTTTTTT
CDR3aa: CSVFDSNTGELFF
abundance: .
len: 13
v_gene: TRBV29-1
d_gene: .
j_gene: TRBJ2-2

CDR3nt: TGTGCCAGCAGCTTAACCTGGACAGGCCTCAATCAGCCCCAGCATTTT
CDR3aa: CASSLTWTGLNQPQHF
abundance: few
len: 16
v_gene: TRBV7-2
d_gene: TRBD1
j_gene: TRBJ1-5

CDR3nt: TGTGCCAGCAGTGAGGCTAGCGGGAGTAACGAGCAGTACTTC
CDR3aa: CASSEASGSNEQYF
abundance: .
len: 14
v_gene: TRBV2
d_gene: TRBD2
j_gene: TRBJ2-7

CDR3nt: TGTGCCAGCAGCATTCGACAGGGAAAAAATGAGCAGTTCTTC
CDR3aa: CASSIRQGKNEQFF
abundance: few
len: 14
v_gene: TRBV21-1
d_gene: .
j_gene: TRBJ2-1

CDR3nt: TGTGCCAGCAGTTTCACGGGACTAGCGGGAGGGCCGGGGACCGGGGAGCTGTTTTTT
CDR3aa: CASSFTGLAGGPGTGELFF
abundance: .
len: 19
v_gene: TRBV28
d_gene: TRBD2
j_gene: TRBJ2-2

CDR3nt: TGCGCCAGCAGCTATCTGGGGGGAGATCCCACAGATACGCAGTATTTT
CDR3aa: CASSYLGGDPTDTQYF
abundance: .
len: 16
v_gene: TRBV5-1
d_gene: .
j_gene: TRBJ2-3

CDR3nt: TGTGCCAGCAGTGTGGAGGGGGCCTATGGCTACACCTTC
CDR3aa: CASSVEGAYGYTF
abundance: .
len: 13
v_gene: TRBV6-1
d_gene: TRBD1
j_gene: TRBJ1-2

CDR3nt: TGTGCCAGCAGCTCCTACTGGGATACGCAGTATTTT
CDR3aa: CASSSYWDTQYF
abundance: .
len: 12
v_gene: TRBV11-2
d_gene: .
j_gene: TRBJ2-3

CDR3nt: TGTGCCAGCAGTCCCACGGGCGGGAGTATCTTTGAGCAGTTCTTC
CDR3aa: CASSPTGGSIFEQFF
abundance: .
len: 15
v_gene: TRBV27
d_gene: TRBD2
j_gene: TRBJ2-1

CDR3nt: TGTGCCAGCAGCTTGGGACTAGACAGGGAGCAGTTCTTC
CDR3aa: CASSLGLDREQFF
abundance: .
len: 13
v_gene: TRBV7-9
d_gene: TRBD2
j_gene: TRBJ2-1

CDR3nt: TGCAGCGTCGTGGGGGGAGAGACCCAGTACTTC
CDR3aa: CSVVGGETQYF
abundance: .
len: 11
v_gene: TRBV29-1
d_gene: .
j_gene: TRBJ2-5

CDR3nt: TGTGCCAGCAGTTTTATAAACAGAAACTTTAATGAAAAACTGTTTTTT
CDR3aa: CASSFINRNFNEKLFF
abundance: .
len: 16
v_gene: TRBV28
d_gene: .
j_gene: TRBJ1-4

CDR3nt: TGTGCCAGCAGGAGACAGGAGACCGGGGAGCTGTTTTTT
CDR3aa: CASRRQETGELFF
abundance: .
len: 13
v_gene: TRBV6-6
d_gene: .
j_gene: TRBJ2-2

CDR3nt: TGTGCCAGCAGTCCGGGGGGGGAAAGCTCCTACGAGCAGTACTTC
CDR3aa: CASSPGGESSYEQYF
abundance: .
len: 15
v_gene: TRBV5-4
d_gene: TRBD2
j_gene: TRBJ2-7

CDR3nt: TGTGCCAGCAGTGAGCGTGAGGATCAGCCCCAGCATTTT
CDR3aa: CASSEREDQPQHF
abundance: .
len: 13
v_gene: TRBV6-5
d_gene: .
j_gene: TRBJ1-5

CDR3nt: TGTGCCAGCAGCTCTGACGAAACCCCGGGACTCCCAGCAAGCGAGCAGTACTTC
CDR3aa: CASSSDETPGLPASEQYF
abundance: .
len: 18
v_gene: TRBV5-6
d_gene: .
j_gene: TRBJ2-7

CDR3nt: TGCGCCAGCAGCTTGGCCTCGGGAAACACCATATATTTT
CDR3aa: CASSLASGNTIYF
abundance: .
len: 13
v_gene: TRBV5-1
d_gene: .
j_gene: TRBJ1-3

CDR3nt: TGTGCCAGTAGCCTTACGGACAGACTCATGAACACTGAAGCTTTCTTT
CDR3aa: CASSLTDRLMNTEAFF
abundance: few
len: 16
v_gene: TRBV19
d_gene: .
j_gene: TRBJ1-1

CDR3nt: TGTGCCAGCAGTTTAGCGGGAGGGCCCTACGAGCAGTACTTC
CDR3aa: CASSLAGGPYEQYF
abundance: .
len: 14
v_gene: TRBV28
d_gene: TRBD2
j_gene: TRBJ2-7

CDR3nt: TGTGCCAGCAGCCCAGGGGGACAGGGGTTCTATGGCTACACCTTC
CDR3aa: CASSPGGQGFYGYTF
abundance: .
len: 15
v_gene: TRBV28
d_gene: TRBD1
j_gene: TRBJ1-2